This T cell receptor (beta chain) was observed in a study of blood T cell repertoires in COVID-19. On the study more broadly: Samples came from the United States, Italy and Spain, spanning acute and convalescent COVID-19. T cells, B-cell-depleted T cells, or PBMCs supplied cDNA or gDNA.

The CDR3 loop spans 16 amino acids. Trimming left V 3 bases short and J 1 base short, with 12 bases between. Germline loops: CDR1 LNHDA, CDR2 SQIVND (reference sequence). As processed by the authors: Reference gene primer amplification gave nucleated cell count estimates. Assay used: immunoSEQ multiplex PCR; TCRdb lists only in-frame clones, some missing. D and trimming were read from the DNA, whereas the V and J calls and clone size are those reported in that table. This sample yields approximately 330,000 clones, of which 88% are seen a single time; 4% belongs to the top ten. V gene TRBV19 combines with J gene TRBJ1-4; possible D gene TRBD1, 5 bases. Input material: peripheral blood. The sequence came from a woman in her forties or fifties with active or convalescent COVID-19. CDR3: CASSIGALGTNEKLFF. The CDR3 DNA sequence: TGTGCCAGTAGTATTGGGGCTCTTGGAACTAATGAAAAACTGTTTTTT. The entire variable domain, with the rest obtained from reference TRBV19 and TRBJ1-4, is as follows: DGGITQSPKYLFRKEGQNVTLSCEQNLNHDAMYWYRQDPGQGLRLIYYSQIVNDFQKGDIAEGYSVSREKKESFPLTVTSAQKNPTAFYLCASSIGALGTNEKLFFGSGTQLSVL.